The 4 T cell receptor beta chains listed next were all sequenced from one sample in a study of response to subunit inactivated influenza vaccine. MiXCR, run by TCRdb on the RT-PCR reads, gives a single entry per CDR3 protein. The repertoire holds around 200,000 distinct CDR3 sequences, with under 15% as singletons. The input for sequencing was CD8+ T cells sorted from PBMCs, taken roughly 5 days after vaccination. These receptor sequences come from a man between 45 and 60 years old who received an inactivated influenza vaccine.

Written as DNA, the CDR3 is TGTGCCAGCAGACCGACAGGGGTGGAGGAGACCCAGTACTTC. Protein sequence: CASRPTGVEETQYF. V usage is TRBV28 and J usage is TRBJ2-5; 8 nucleotides match TRBD1. J gave up 5 bases and V 6 bases, and 8 bases lay outside the gene matches. Germline CDR1 MDHEN, CDR2 SYDVKM. This CDR3 is 14 amino acids long.

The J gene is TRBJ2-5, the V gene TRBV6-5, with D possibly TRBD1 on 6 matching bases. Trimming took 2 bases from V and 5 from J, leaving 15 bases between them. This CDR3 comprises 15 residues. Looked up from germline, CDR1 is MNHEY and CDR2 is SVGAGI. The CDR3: CASSYAGNRDETQYF. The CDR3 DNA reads TGTGCCAGCAGTTACGCCGGTAACAGGGATGAGACCCAGTACTTC.

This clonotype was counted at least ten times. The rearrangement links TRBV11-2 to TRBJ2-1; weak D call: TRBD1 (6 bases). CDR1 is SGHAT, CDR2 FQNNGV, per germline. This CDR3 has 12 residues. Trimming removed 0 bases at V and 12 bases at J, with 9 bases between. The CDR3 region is CASSLEMGAQFF. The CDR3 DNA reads TGTGCCAGCAGCTTAGAGATGGGGGCGCAGTTCTTC. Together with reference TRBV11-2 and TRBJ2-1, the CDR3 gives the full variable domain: EAGVAQSPRYKIIEKRQSVAFWCNPISGHATLYWYQQILGQGPKLLIQFQNNGVVDDSQLPKDRFSAERLKGVDSTLKIQPAKLEDSAVYLCASSLEMGAQFFGPGTRLTVL.

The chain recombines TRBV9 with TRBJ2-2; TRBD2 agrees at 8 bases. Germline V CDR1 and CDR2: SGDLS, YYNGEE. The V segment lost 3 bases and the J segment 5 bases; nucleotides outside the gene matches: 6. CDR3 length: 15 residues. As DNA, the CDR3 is TGTGCCAGCAGCGGGGCTAGCGGGCTTACCGGGGAGCTGTTTTTT. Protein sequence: CASSGASGLTGELFF.